The T cell receptor (beta chain) described here comes from a study of blood T cell repertoires in COVID-19. The germline gives CDR1 SEHNR, CDR2 FQNEAQ (reference sequence). Trimming took 3 bases from V and 5 from J, leaving 14 bases between them. This CDR3 comprises 14 residues. Method: immunoSEQ multiplex PCR; TCRdb's copy keeps in-frame clones and lacks some. The table records about 200,000 clones, roughly nine tenths of them present only once. Participants reported their clinical history, and cohort assignment relied on those reports. V gene TRBV7-9 combines with J gene TRBJ2-7; D is perhaps TRBD1 (6 bases). This TCR derives from a woman in her late teens or twenties who had recovered from COVID-19. Material: PBMCs or T cells enriched from blood (not recorded which). CDR3 sequence (DNA): TGTGCCAGCAGCTTGAACAGGGAAATCGACGAGCAGTACTTC. Protein product: CASSLNREIDEQYF.